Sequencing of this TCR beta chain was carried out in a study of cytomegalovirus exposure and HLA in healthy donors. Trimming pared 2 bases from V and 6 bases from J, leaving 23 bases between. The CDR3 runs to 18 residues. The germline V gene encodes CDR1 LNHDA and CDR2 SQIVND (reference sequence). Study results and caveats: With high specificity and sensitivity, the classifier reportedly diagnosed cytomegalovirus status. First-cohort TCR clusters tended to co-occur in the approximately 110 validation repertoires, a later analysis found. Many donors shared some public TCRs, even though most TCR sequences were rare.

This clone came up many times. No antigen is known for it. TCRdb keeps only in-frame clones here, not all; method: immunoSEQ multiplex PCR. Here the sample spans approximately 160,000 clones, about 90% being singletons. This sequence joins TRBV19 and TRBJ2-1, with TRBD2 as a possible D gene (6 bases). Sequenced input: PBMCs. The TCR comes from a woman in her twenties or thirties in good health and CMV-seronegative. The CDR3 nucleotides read TGTGCCAGTAGTATAAACAACGGAGGGAGAGGGAAGGGCAATGAGCAGTTCTTC. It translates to CASSINNGGRGKGNEQFF.